The present TCR beta chain was sequenced within a study of blood T cell repertoires in COVID-19. Participants, 18 to 89 years old, spanned approximately 26 US areas. Cohort allocation depended upon clinical history that participants reported. Up to 2 weeks before entering the study, exposed participants had met a COVID-19 case. V shed 2 bases and J 4 bases; nucleotides not matched to a gene: 7. The germline V gene encodes CDR1 LGHDT and CDR2 YNNKEL (reference sequence). The CDR3 totals 15 residues. In the authors' workflow: For nucleated cells, counts were estimated from reference gene primer amplification. The data were produced by immunoSEQ multiplex PCR, yet TCRdb's version contains in-frame clones alone and is incomplete. V, J and clone size were drawn from that table, and D and trimming were deduced from the DNA. The data show 200,000 to 250,000 clones, with about four fifths seen just once and approximately 5% held by the top ten.

The sequenced material came from PBMCs or T cells enriched from blood (not recorded which). This TCR was sampled from a woman aged 50 to 65 who had been exposed to COVID-19. The rearrangement links TRBV3-1 (or the pseudogene TRBV3-2) to TRBJ1-2; 7 bases map to TRBD1. CDR3 in DNA: TGTGCCAGCAGCCAAAGGGGCCAGGGGGGCTATGGCTACACCTTC. Translating it yields CASSQRGQGGYGYTF.